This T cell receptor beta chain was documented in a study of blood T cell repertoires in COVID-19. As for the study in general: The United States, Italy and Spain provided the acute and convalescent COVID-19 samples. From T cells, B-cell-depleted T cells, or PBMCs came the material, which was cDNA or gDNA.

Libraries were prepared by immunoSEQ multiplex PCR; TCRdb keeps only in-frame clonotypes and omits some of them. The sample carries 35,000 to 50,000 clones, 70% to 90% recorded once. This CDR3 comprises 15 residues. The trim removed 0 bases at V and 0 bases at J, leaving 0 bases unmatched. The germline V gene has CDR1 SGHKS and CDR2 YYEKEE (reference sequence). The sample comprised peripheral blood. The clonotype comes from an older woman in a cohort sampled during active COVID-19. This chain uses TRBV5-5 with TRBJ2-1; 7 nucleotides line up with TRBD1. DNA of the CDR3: TGTGCCAGCAGCTTGGGACAGGGCTCCTACAATGAGCAGTTCTTC. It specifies CASSLGQGSYNEQFF. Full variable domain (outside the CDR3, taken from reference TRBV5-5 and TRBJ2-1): DAGVTQSPTHLIKTRGQQVTLRCSPISGHKSVSWYQQVLGQGPQFIFQYYEKEERGRGNFPDRFSARQFPNYSSELNVNALLLGDSALYLCASSLGQGSYNEQFFGPGTRLTVL.